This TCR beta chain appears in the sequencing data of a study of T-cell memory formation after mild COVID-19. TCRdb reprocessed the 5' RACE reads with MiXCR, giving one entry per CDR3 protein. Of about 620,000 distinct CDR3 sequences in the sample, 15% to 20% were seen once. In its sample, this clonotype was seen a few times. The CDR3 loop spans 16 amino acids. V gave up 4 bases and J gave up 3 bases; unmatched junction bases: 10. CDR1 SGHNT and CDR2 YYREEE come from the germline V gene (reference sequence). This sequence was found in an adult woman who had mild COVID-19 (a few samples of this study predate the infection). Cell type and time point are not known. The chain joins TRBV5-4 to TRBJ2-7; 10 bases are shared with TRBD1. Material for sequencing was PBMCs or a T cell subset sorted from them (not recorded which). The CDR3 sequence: CASSTLGQGTNYEQYF. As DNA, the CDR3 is TGTGCCAGCAGCACACTGGGACAGGGGACTAACTACGAGCAGTACTTC.